This TCR beta chain emerged from a study of cytomegalovirus exposure and HLA in healthy donors. Study details: Sequencing of around 200 million T cells in an earlier analysis found 100 million to 140 million unique TCR beta sequences. Study-wide findings and caveats: In a later analysis, V- and J-gene trimming of beta chains associated with a DCLRE1C missense variant, replicated independently.

Primers for the PCR totalled 60 Vbeta and 13 Jbeta. Profiling relied on immunoSEQ multiplex PCR, and the TCRdb table lists in-frame clones only, not all of them. The sample lists about 120,000 clones; around 63% were seen once. Note on this clone: As yet, its antigen is unknown.

Germline V gene sequence: CDR1 MNHEY, CDR2 SVGAGI. There are 15 residues in the CDR3. V shed 6 bases, J shed 1 base, and the junction held 7 bases outside the gene matches. This rearrangement joins TRBV6-5 to TRBJ2-3; TRBD2 agrees at 7 bases. The clonotype comes from a man aged 35 to 55 in good health and CMV-seropositive. Sequencing was done on a sample of PBMCs. The CDR3 nucleotides read TGTGCCAGCAGGATAGCGGGTGCGGGCACAGATACGCAGTATTTT. Translation gives CASRIAGAGTDTQYF.